This T cell receptor (beta chain) was profiled in a study of blood T cell repertoires in COVID-19. Study-level information: T cells, B-cell-depleted T cells, or PBMCs supplied cDNA or gDNA.

Study processing details: Using reference gene primer amplification, nucleated cell counts were estimated. Sequenced by immunoSEQ multiplex PCR; TCRdb stores in-frame clones only, minus some. V, J and clone size derive from that table, while D and trimming were established from the DNA sequence. Here the sample spans some 42,000 clones, more than 70% being singletons. Sequencing was carried out using peripheral blood. The TCR comes from a human donor in a cohort sampled during active COVID-19.

The CDR3 sequence is CASLGGNTEAFF. As DNA, the CDR3 is TGTGCCAGCCTCGGCGGGAACACTGAAGCTTTCTTT. The chain joins TRBV11-3 to TRBJ1-1, with no clear D. Between the trimmed V and J ends, which lost 8 bases and 1 base, there was a span of 8 bases. CDR3 length: 12 residues. CDR1 is SGHNT and CDR2 is YENEEA in the germline V gene.